This T cell receptor beta chain was captured by sequencing in a study of CD4 T cells in relation to SARS-CoV-2 and coronaviruses. Study in general: Crossreactive spike epitopes shared across donors were mapped to their HLA restriction.

Measured with immunoSEQ multiplex PCR; TCRdb has only the in-frame clones, and not every one. Seen here are about 68,000 clones, about 92% observed once, and the top ten hold 0.23%. The unexposed donors gave CD4+ T cells in about 2010-2019, prior to COVID-19. Naive and memory CD4+ T cells were separated from cryopreserved PBMCs. The V and J ends lost 0 bases and 4 bases respectively, with 4 bases between them. This CDR3 is built from 12 residues. Germline V gene sequence: CDR1 SGHTS, CDR2 YDEGEE. General study results and limits: Compared with monoreactive clones, crossreactive clones showed significantly weaker SARS-CoV-2 expansion.

Turning to this clone: The antigen remains undetermined.

Sequenced input: naive CD4+ T cells from PBMCs. Sample subset: naive CD4+ T cells isolated by negative enrichment. This TCR was recovered from a human donor in good health. V gene TRBV5-8 combines with J gene TRBJ1-2; no firm D call. DNA for the CDR3: TGTGCCAGCAGCTTGGGTTTCTATGGCTACACCTTC. Its translation is CASSLGFYGYTF.